These 20 T cell receptor beta chains originate from one sample sequenced in a study of blood T cell repertoires in COVID-19. Using immunoSEQ multiplex PCR, the repertoire was profiled, and TCRdb retains in-frame clones only, with some absent. The sample yields some 130,000 clones, 88% seen once. Sequencing was done on a sample of peripheral blood. The receptor source for this set is a man between 65 and 80 years old with active COVID-19.

In this sample, this clone turned up once. This chain connects TRBV3-1 (or the pseudogene TRBV3-2) to TRBJ2-2; 9 bases are a match to TRBD2. This CDR3 comprises 17 residues. Trimming at V came to 4 bases and at J to 10 bases, leaving 16 bases not matched to a gene. In germline, CDR1 is LGHDT, CDR2 YNNKEL (reference sequence). The CDR3 is CASSRRVFVAGGPELFF. CDR3 DNA sequence: TGTGCCAGCAGCCGACGGGTTTTTGTCGCGGGAGGGCCGGAGCTGTTTTTT.

This clone is a singleton in its sample. The chain carries TRBV4-3 and TRBJ2-1, with a possible D match to TRBD2 (7 bases). Trimming took off 1 base at V and 10 bases at J, with 26 bases between the two ends. Germline V gene sequence: CDR1 LGHNA, CDR2 YSLEER. The CDR3 loop spans 18 amino acids. The CDR3 region is CASSQGSAWGGPLGEQFF. In DNA, the CDR3 is TGCGCCAGCAGCCAAGGCTCAGCTTGGGGGGGCCCCTTAGGAGAGCAGTTCTTC.

The rearrangement links TRBV10-3 to TRBJ1-1; D is ambiguous. With 3 bases removed from V and 0 bases from J, the gap between germline ends came to 11 bases. Germline CDR1 ENHRY, CDR2 SYGVKD. CDR3 length: 15 residues. CDR3 DNA: TGTGCCATCAGTGAATTGGAGGGTCTGAACACTGAAGCTTTCTTT. Amino acids: CAISELEGLNTEAFF.

This clone was picked up a small number of times. J is TRBJ2-1 and V is TRBV5-4, with 7 bases aligning to TRBD1. In germline, CDR1 is SGHNT, CDR2 YYREEE (reference sequence). The CDR3 is 12 residues long. V was clipped by 4 bases and J by 15 bases; unmatched bases: 10. The CDR3: CASSPTGIEAFF. The CDR3 DNA sequence: TGTGCCAGCAGCCCGACAGGGATTGAGGCGTTCTTC.

V is TRBV7-9 and J is TRBJ2-1; TRBD2 matches at 7 bases. The germline CDR1 and CDR2 sequences are SEHNR and FQNEAQ (reference sequence). This CDR3 has 16 residues. The ends lost 5 bases at V and 0 bases at J; junction bases unmatched: 7. The CDR3 coding sequence is TGTGCCAGCAGCCCTGGGCTAGCGGCCTCCTACAATGAGCAGTTCTTC. Protein: CASSPGLAASYNEQFF.

This clone was picked up one time. The chain links TRBV28 to TRBJ1-4, with 7 bases aligning to TRBD1. CDR1 and CDR2 (germline): MDHEN, SYDVKM. The junction had 7 bases not matched to a gene; V was cut back by 7 bases and J by 8 bases. The CDR3 contains 13 residues. The CDR3 DNA reads as TGTGCCAGCAAGGGGGCCCGAGGGGAAAAACTGTTTTTT. This sequence encodes CASKGARGEKLFF.

By sample fraction, this clone is medium-sized. The chain has TRBV6-6 and TRBJ1-2, with D unresolved. This CDR3 comprises 15 residues. Germline CDR1 reads MNHNY; CDR2 reads SVGAGI (reference sequence). Trimming removed 2 bases from V and 2 bases from J, with 12 bases in between. CDR3 sequence: CASSYDGVGNYGYTF. The CDR3 DNA reads TGTGCCAGCAGTTACGACGGGGTGGGGAACTATGGCTACACCTTC.

This rearrangement joins TRBV15 to TRBJ2-5; maybe TRBD1 (6 bases). Trimming took 1 base from V and 2 from J, leaving 11 bases between them. Per germline, CDR1 LNHNV and CDR2 YYDKDF (reference sequence). This CDR3 region has 15 residues. The CDR3 protein is CATSRGVTGQETQYF. CDR3 coding DNA: TGTGCCACCAGCAGAGGGGTGACAGGTCAAGAGACCCAGTACTTC.

V and J are TRBV18 and TRBJ1-4, with D possibly being TRBD1 (6 bases). V was pared by 5 bases and J by 0 bases, with 16 bases between. CDR3 length equals 17 residues. Germline values: CDR1 KGHSH, CDR2 LQKENI. CDR3 amino acids: CASSANAGTSTNEKLFF. As DNA, the CDR3 is TGTGCCAGCTCAGCCAACGCCGGGACATCAACTAATGAAAAACTGTTTTTT. Supplemented by reference TRBV18 and TRBJ1-4, the full variable domain reads NAGVMQNPRHLVRRRGQEARLRCSPMKGHSHVYWYRQLPEEGLKFMVYLQKENIIDESGMPKERFSAEFPKEGPSILRIQQVVRGDSAAYFCASSANAGTSTNEKLFFGSGTQLSVL.

The CDR3 coding sequence is TGTGCCAGCAGTTACAGGGCAGGGTCGGAGACCCAGTACTTC. It translates to CASSYRAGSETQYF. V usage is TRBV6-5 and J usage is TRBJ2-5, with D perhaps matching TRBD1 (5 bases). This CDR3 comprises 14 residues. Deletions cut 2 bases from V and 5 bases from J, with 12 bases between. Germline V gene lookup returns CDR1 MNHEY and CDR2 SVGAGI.

Only one count was recorded for this clone. The V and J genes are TRBV6-5 and TRBJ2-7, with no clear D. Germline V gives CDR1 MNHEY, CDR2 SVGAGI. The length of the CDR3 is 15 residues. With 8 bases removed from V and 0 bases from J, the gap between germline ends came to 17 bases. CDR3 sequence: CASYPRQLLSYEQYF. The CDR3, as DNA: TGTGCCAGCTACCCCAGGCAGCTTCTCTCCTACGAGCAGTACTTC.

The J gene is TRBJ2-7, the V gene TRBV5-1; D may be TRBD1 (5 bases). The germline gives CDR1 SGHRS, CDR2 YFSETQ. This CDR3 spans 14 amino acids. The ends were cut back, 0 bases at V and 7 bases at J, with 14 bases in the middle. The CDR3: CASSLVQGLGEQYF. CDR3 coding DNA: TGCGCCAGCAGCTTGGTCCAGGGCCTGGGGGAGCAGTACTTC.

This clone is a singleton in its sample. This chain links TRBV28 with TRBJ1-1; 8 bases match TRBD1. The CDR3 totals 13 residues. The V and J ends lost 6 bases and 1 base, in that order; junction bases with no gene match: 1. Germline CDR1 and CDR2: MDHEN and SYDVKM. The CDR3 region has the DNA TGTGCCAGCAGGGGGACAGGGAACACTGAAGCTTTCTTT. This translates into CASRGTGNTEAFF.

This rearrangement joins TRBV5-1 to TRBJ2-1; 8 bases map to TRBD2. The length of the CDR3 is 16 residues. Losses at the gene ends were 2 bases for V and 4 bases for J; bases not matched to a gene: 8. Looked up from germline, CDR1 is SGHRS and CDR2 is YFSETQ. The CDR3 region has the DNA TGCGCCAGCAGCTTTGGTAGCGGGAACCCTTACAATGAGCAGTTCTTC. Amino acid sequence: CASSFGSGNPYNEQFF.

J is TRBJ1-5 and V is TRBV7-2; 8 bases agree with TRBD1. V dropped 5 bases and J dropped 4; count of bases not matched to a gene: 7. Germline-derived CDR1 and CDR2 are SGHTA and FQGNSA. The CDR3 is made up of 15 amino acids. The CDR3 loop reads CASSPQDRENQPQHF. The CDR3, as DNA: TGTGCCAGCAGCCCCCAGGACAGGGAAAATCAGCCCCAGCATTTT. Drawing the rest from reference TRBV7-2 and TRBJ1-5, the complete variable domain is GAGVSQSPSNKVTEKGKDVELRCDPISGHTALYWYRQSLGQGLEFLIYFQGNSAPDKSGLPSDRFSAERTGGSVSTLTIQRTQQEDSAVYLCASSPQDRENQPQHFGDGTRLSIL.

This clone has a handful of counts. This sequence joins TRBV2 and TRBJ2-5, with 7 bases identical to TRBD1. The length of the CDR3 is 14 residues. V was pared by 4 bases and J by 3 bases, with 5 bases of the junction left unmatched. Germline loops: CDR1 SNHLY, CDR2 FYNNEI. The CDR3 nucleotides are TGTGCCAGCAGTGTCGGACAGGCGAAAGAGACCCAGTACTTC. Protein product: CASSVGQAKETQYF. Variable domain in full (rest from reference TRBV2 and TRBJ2-5): EPEVTQTPSHQVTQMGQEVILRCVPISNHLYFYWYRQILGQKVEFLVSFYNNEISEKSEIFDDQFSVERPDGSNFTLKIRSTKLEDSAMYFCASSVGQAKETQYFGPGTRLLVL.

The chain recombines TRBV7-9 with TRBJ1-2; D not resolved. CDR1 is SEHNR, CDR2 FQNEAQ, per germline (reference sequence). The CDR3 length is 14 residues. V was clipped by 2 bases and J by 3 bases, with 10 bases between them. CDR3 sequence reads: CASSLFMRDYGYTF. The CDR3 nucleotides read TGTGCCAGCAGCTTATTTATGAGGGACTATGGCTACACCTTC.

This clone came up a few times. The chain has TRBV11-3 and TRBJ2-1; TRBD2 is a possible D gene (6 bases). CDR3 length equals 14 residues. CDR1 and CDR2 (germline): SGHNT, YENEEA. Trimming took 4 bases from V and 7 from J, leaving 14 bases between them. The CDR3, as DNA: TGTGCCAGCAGCTCATCCGGGAGCAGGAATGAGCAGTTCTTC. Encoded protein: CASSSSGSRNEQFF.

The chain uses TRBV5-1 and TRBJ2-1; tentative D call: TRBD2 (7 bases). Germline CDR1 and CDR2: SGHRS and YFSETQ. Trimming cost V 1 base and J 8 bases, with 16 bases left between them. This CDR3 is built from 15 residues. Here the CDR3 reads CASSLKGEGRDEQFF. CDR3 in DNA: TGCGCCAGCAGCTTGAAGGGGGAGGGGCGCGATGAGCAGTTCTTC.

The chain employs TRBV6-4 and TRBJ1-5; D is ambiguous. Germline V CDR1 and CDR2: MRHNA, SNTAGT. V lost 11 bases, J lost 5 bases, and 16 bases lay in between. The CDR3 is 13 residues long. CDR3 in amino acids: CAPRLRADQPQHF. The DNA of the CDR3 is TGTGCCCCTCGGTTGAGGGCCGATCAGCCCCAGCATTTT.